This T cell receptor beta chain is drawn from a study of patients and donors after allogeneic stem cell transplantation. The CDR3 length is 12 residues. Trimming took 4 bases from V and 7 from J, leaving 10 bases between them. Germline CDR1 and CDR2: SNHLY and FYNNEI. A single record per CDR3 protein comes from TCRdb applying MiXCR to the RT-PCR reads. The table records about a million distinct CDR3 sequences, roughly 18% of them present only once. This clonotype was counted only a few times. This rearrangement joins TRBV2 to TRBJ2-5; weak D call: TRBD2 (5 bases). The sequence derives from a human donor who was either an allogeneic HSCT recipient or a stem cell or donor lymphocyte infusion donor (not recorded which). It is not recorded whose cells these are; they may come from a transplant donor. Source material: blood, either unsorted or a sorted T cell fraction (not recorded which). This chain's CDR3 is CASSGVRGTQYF. In nucleotides, the CDR3 is TGTGCCAGCAGTGGGGTTCGGGGGACCCAGTACTTC.